The T cell receptor (beta chain) described here comes from a study of T cell changes during pregnancy in multiple sclerosis (dated by TCRdb to the late 2010s). Regarding the complete study: In women with multiple sclerosis, the researchers looked at how the T cell repertoire shifted as pregnancy progressed.

Worth noting for this clone: The clone's antigen remains unknown. Within one base of it there is no much larger clone, and no base qualities were kept.

V loses 2 bases of germline sequence and J loses 0 bases, and the interval between the two ends is 4 bases. For CDR1 and CDR2, the germline V gene lists SGHVS and FQNEAQ. The CDR3 holds 14 amino acids from the cysteine to the phenylalanine. This entry keeps only the CDR3 DNA: 42 bases, framed from base 1. Library preparation was by the immunoSEQ multiplex PCR assay. The clones in this table, taken by TCRdb from immuneACCESS, are in-frame only. Not every clone is retained; where verified, under half of the shortfall comes from an unresolved V gene, and the cause of the rest is unknown. Present in this sample are some 28,000 clones, approximately 90% of which were seen just once. 0.71% of the sample is taken by the ten largest.

The input for sequencing was CD4+ T cells from peripheral blood mononuclear cells, taken in the first trimester of pregnancy. This clonotype was sampled from a female donor with multiple sclerosis, enrolled in a pregnancy study. The chain links TRBV7-8 with TRBJ2-2; the D segment cannot be called with confidence. The base sequence is TGTGCCAGCAGCTTAACAGCGAACACCGGGGAGCTGTTTTTT. It specifies CASSLTANTGELFF.